Listed here are 17 T cell receptor beta chains from one sample, sequenced in a study of persistence of HIV-infected CD4 T cells. Sequencing used immunoSEQ version 4 in survey mode. The repertoire was sequenced with immunoSEQ multiplex PCR; TCRdb's copy has only in-frame clones and lacks some. Of under 40,000 clones in the sample, 82% are singletons; the top ten hold 18%. For these receptors, no antigen is known. Cells were stimulated with overlapping HIV-1 Gag 15-mer peptides. CD40L-negative CD69-negative CD45RO-high memory CD4+ T cells were sorted as populations depleted of antigen-responding cells. The specimen was CD4+ T cells sorted from PBMCs after approximately 18-hour stimulation, collected from a patient who received antiretroviral therapy. These receptors all come from an adult woman with HIV who was CMV-seropositive.

CDR3 nucleotide sequence: TGTGCCAGCTCACCACGAGGGACAGGGCCATTACGAGATGAAGCTTTCTTT. This codes for CASSPRGTGPLRDEAFF. The genes are TRBV18 and TRBJ1-1; 9 bases fit TRBD1. CDR3 length: 17 amino acids. Trimming cost V 1 base and J 7 bases; bases outside gene matches: 13. The germline V gene encodes CDR1 KGHSH and CDR2 LQKENI.

The V call is TRBV5-4, the J call TRBJ1-1; no clear D. The CDR3 has 14 amino acids. Germline CDR1 SGHNT, CDR2 YYREEE (reference sequence). V dropped 1 base and J dropped 0 bases, with 7 bases sitting between them. CDR3 sequence reads: CASSLSPMNTEAFF. The CDR3 bases are TGTGCCAGCAGCTTGAGCCCAATGAACACTGAAGCTTTCTTT. Full variable domain (remainder filled in from reference TRBV5-4 and TRBJ1-1): ETGVTQSPTHLIKTRGQQVTLRCSSQSGHNTVSWYQQALGQGPQFIFQYYREEENGRGNFPPRFSGLQFPNYSSELNVNALELDDSALYLCASSLSPMNTEAFFGQGTRLTVV.

The chain is built from TRBV19 and TRBJ1-5; 7 bases are shared with TRBD1. Unmatched junction bases numbered 4, after V lost 5 bases and J lost 0 bases. In germline, CDR1 is LNHDA, CDR2 SQIVND (reference sequence). The CDR3 extends over 15 amino acids. CDR3: CASSRGQNSNQPQHF. The CDR3 DNA is TGTGCCAGTAGTCGGGGACAGAATAGCAATCAGCCCCAGCATTTT.

V is TRBV5-1 and J is TRBJ2-7; 7 bases map to TRBD1. The CDR3 has 15 amino acids. V shed 7 bases and J 0 bases; nucleotides not matched to a gene: 10. The V gene's germline CDR1 is SGHRS and CDR2 YFSETQ. CDR3 bases: TGCGCCAGCGGGGATCCCCGGGACAGCTCCTACGAGCAGTACTTC. It codes for CASGDPRDSSYEQYF. Together with reference TRBV5-1 and TRBJ2-7, the CDR3 gives the full variable domain: KAGVTQTPRYLIKTRGQQVTLSCSPISGHRSVSWYQQTPGQGLQFLFEYFSETQRNKGNFPGRFSGRQFSNSRSEMNVSTLELGDSALYLCASGDPRDSSYEQYFGPGTRLTVT.

V is TRBV4-3 and J is TRBJ1-1, with D unresolved. The V gene lost 6 bases and the J gene lost 1 base, with 12 bases spanning the gap. This CDR3 spans 14 amino acids. CDR1 is LGHNA, CDR2 YSLEER, per germline. The CDR3 DNA is TGCGCCAGCAGTCGTACGACGGCGAACACTGAAGCTTTCTTT. Protein product: CASSRTTANTEAFF.

The chain employs TRBV30 and TRBJ1-4; weak D call: TRBD1 (6 bases). Deletions cut 1 base from V and 3 bases from J, with 18 bases between. The germline gives CDR1 GTSNPN, CDR2 SVGIG (reference sequence). CDR3 length equals 17 residues. The CDR3 bases are TGTGCCTGGAGTGCCACGTGGGCAGGGGCCCCTAATGAAAAACTGTTTTTT. Amino acid sequence: CAWSATWAGAPNEKLFF.

The gene calls are TRBV6-5 and TRBJ1-6; D is uncertain. V dropped 7 bases and J dropped 9 bases, with 13 bases sitting between them. Per the germline V gene, CDR1 is MNHEY and CDR2 is SVGAGI. CDR3 size: 13 residues. The CDR3 DNA sequence: TGTGCCAGCACCACCCGGTCGGGTTCACCCCTCCACTTT. Translating it yields CASTTRSGSPLHF.

The chain employs TRBV7-9 and TRBJ2-2; D is possibly TRBD1 (5 bases). Germline-derived CDR1 and CDR2 are SEHNR and FQNEAQ (reference sequence). This CDR3 comprises 14 residues. Trimming pared 6 bases from V and 5 bases from J, leaving 13 bases between. CDR3 in amino acids: CASSRETDTGELFF. CDR3 nucleotides: TGTGCCAGCAGTCGCGAGACAGATACCGGGGAGCTGTTTTTT.

This clone has only a few counts. The rearrangement uses TRBV1 and TRBJ1-3. TRBV1 represents a pseudogene. This CDR3 spans 15 amino acids. For the CDR3, the DNA is TGCACCAGCAGCCATGGTGTCCCTAACCTGGTCACCATATATTTT. Amino acids: CTSSHGVPNLVTIYF.

The rearrangement links TRBV18 to TRBJ2-5; 12 bases fit TRBD2. The CDR3 contains 15 residues. Germline CDR1 reads KGHSH; CDR2 reads LQKENI. J gave up 13 bases and V 3 bases, and 12 bases lay outside the gene matches. The chain's CDR3 is CASSPTGLAGSNVYF. In nucleotides, the CDR3 is TGTGCCAGCTCACCTACCGGACTAGCGGGATCTAATGTGTACTTC.

CDR3 sequence reads: CASSQPGLAGNEQFF. The CDR3 DNA sequence: TGTGCCAGCAGTCAGCCGGGACTAGCGGGAAATGAGCAGTTCTTC. The V call is TRBV28, the J call TRBJ2-1, with 13 bases matching TRBD2. Germline V lookup: CDR1 MDHEN, CDR2 SYDVKM. With V trimmed by 5 bases and J by 7 bases, 5 bases remained unmatched. The CDR3 sequence is 15 residues long.

V is TRBV5-1 and J is TRBJ2-1, with a tentative D call TRBD2 (5 bases). CDR3 length equals 19 residues. Deletions cut 0 bases from V and 0 bases from J, with 19 bases between. Germline CDR1 SGHRS, CDR2 YFSETQ. CDR3 loop: CASSLGGSSLLSSYNEQFF. CDR3 sequence (DNA): TGCGCCAGCAGCTTGGGAGGGAGCAGTCTCCTCTCCTCCTACAATGAGCAGTTCTTC. The full variable domain, with the rest looked up from reference TRBV5-1 and TRBJ2-1, is KAGVTQTPRYLIKTRGQQVTLSCSPISGHRSVSWYQQTPGQGLQFLFEYFSETQRNKGNFPGRFSGRQFSNSRSEMNVSTLELGDSALYLCASSLGGSSLLSSYNEQFFGPGTRLTVL.

This clone was seen only once. The chain uses TRBV28 and TRBJ1-4; TRBD1 agrees at 9 bases. The CDR3 is 15 amino acids. V was clipped by 6 bases and J by 4 bases; unmatched bases: 6. Germline CDR1 is MDHEN and CDR2 is SYDVKM. The CDR3 sequence: CASSTTGGYNEKLFF. CDR3 bases: TGTGCCAGCAGCACTACAGGGGGCTATAATGAAAAACTGTTTTTT.

V gene TRBV3-1 (or the pseudogene TRBV3-2) combines with J gene TRBJ2-3; the match to TRBD2 covers 8 bases. Germline V gives CDR1 LGHDT, CDR2 YNNKEL (reference sequence). J lost 2 bases, V lost 3 bases, and 7 bases had no gene match. The CDR3 has 16 residues. The CDR3 nucleotides read TGTGCCAGCAGCCAGGGCGCGGGAGGTCCCACAGATACGCAGTATTTT. Protein product: CASSQGAGGPTDTQYF.

This clone was seen once. The genes are TRBV5-1 and TRBJ2-1; D is perhaps TRBD2 (5 bases). V shed 4 bases and J shed 0 bases, with 17 bases lying between them. The CDR3 spans 17 residues. In germline, CDR1 is SGHRS, CDR2 YFSETQ. In DNA, the CDR3 is TGCGCCAGCAGCACCGGGGTAGCGCCGAGCTCCTACAATGAGCAGTTCTTC. Protein product: CASSTGVAPSSYNEQFF.

The V gene is TRBV5-8, the J gene TRBJ1-5; D call uncertain. The CDR3 spans 12 residues. The V end was cut by 2 bases, the J end by 8 bases, with 8 bases between. Germline V gene data show CDR1 as SGHTS and CDR2 as YDEGEE. CDR3 in DNA: TGTGCCAGCAGCTTTGGGGTCGAGCCCCAGCATTTT. Translation: CASSFGVEPQHF. The variable domain in full, completed from reference TRBV5-8 and TRBJ1-5, reads EAGVTQSPTHLIKTRGQQATLRCSPISGHTSVYWYQQALGLGLQFLLWYDEGEERNRGNFPPRFSGRQFPNYSSELNVNALELEDSALYLCASSFGVEPQHFGDGTRLSIL.

By sample fraction, this clone is large. The chain has TRBV25-1 and TRBJ2-1; D is unresolved. The CDR3 runs 12 residues. Trimming pared 4 bases from V and 6 bases from J, leaving 7 bases between. Germline V CDR1 and CDR2: MGHDK, SYGVNS. The CDR3: CASSATPNEQFF. The CDR3 DNA is TGTGCCAGCAGTGCAACCCCCAATGAGCAGTTCTTC.